The rows below give T cell receptor beta chains drawn from one sample of a study of T cell responses to AZD1222 COVID-19 vaccine. The protocol was immunoSEQ multiplex PCR, while the TCRdb copy is restricted to in-frame clones and leaves out a portion. The sample includes 150,000 to 200,000 clones, approximately 94% of them seen just once. The starting material was peripheral blood, obtained 28 days after the second AZD1222 dose. All receptors derive from an adult who received the AZD1222 COVID-19 vaccine. Both conserved end residues are part of each CDR3. A D gene is named only where the DNA matches it firmly. Size is stated for part of the rows, as once, few or many counts, or as a class when the clone is expanded.

j_gene	abundance	d_gene	v_gene	CDR3aa	CDR3nt
TRBJ1-2	-	TRBD1	TRBV6-5	CASSYSTGHGYTF	TGTGCCAGCAGTTACTCGACAGGGCATGGCTACACCTTC
TRBJ2-1	once	-	TRBV4-1	CASSQERLENEQFF	TGCGCCAGCAGCCAAGAAAGGCTAGAGAATGAGCAGTTCTTC
TRBJ1-6	-	TRBD1	TRBV18	CASSPGGQGTASSYNSPLHF	TGTGCCAGCTCACCAGGTGGACAGGGGACGGCTTCGTCCTATAATTCACCCCTCCACTTT
TRBJ2-3	-	TRBD1	TRBV12-3/TRBV12-4	CASGTGSADTQYF	TGTGCCAGCGGGACAGGGAGCGCAGATACGCAGTATTTT
TRBJ2-2	-	-	TRBV18	CASSVRGAINTGELFF	TGTGCCAGCTCAGTCCGAGGGGCGATTAACACCGGGGAGCTGTTTTTT
TRBJ1-1	-	TRBD1	TRBV5-1	CASSLRTGSDPEAFF	TGCGCCAGCAGCTTGCGGACAGGGTCTGACCCTGAAGCTTTCTTT
TRBJ2-3	-	-	TRBV24-1	CATSDSRTHGTDTQYF	TGTGCCACCAGTGATTCCAGGACACACGGCACAGATACGCAGTATTTT
TRBJ1-1	-	TRBD1	TRBV5-1	CASCQGEVSTEAFF	TGCGCCAGCTGCCAGGGGGAGGTTAGCACTGAAGCTTTCTTT
TRBJ2-1	-	-	TRBV6-5	CASSYDLSSYNEQFF	TGTGCCAGCAGTTACGACTTGAGCTCCTACAATGAGCAGTTCTTC
TRBJ2-3	-	TRBD2	TRBV4-2	CASSQVAGVSRTDTQYF	TGTGCCAGCAGCCAAGTAGCGGGAGTGTCGCGCACAGATACGCAGTATTTT
TRBJ2-2	-	TRBD1	TRBV24-1	CATSDPGTGRTGELFF	TGTGCCACCAGTGATCCCGGGACAGGGCGGACCGGGGAGCTGTTTTTT
TRBJ1-2	-	-	TRBV7-9	CASSLEGGSNYGYTF	TGTGCCAGCAGCTTAGAAGGAGGCAGTAACTATGGCTACACCTTC
TRBJ2-1	-	-	TRBV29-1	CSVATGANEQFF	TGCAGCGTGGCAACGGGGGCAAATGAGCAGTTCTTC
TRBJ1-1	-	-	TRBV28	CASKGQIANTEAFF	TGTGCCTCCAAAGGACAGATCGCGAACACTGAAGCTTTCTTT
TRBJ2-5	-	-	TRBV2	CASSRTIGETQYF	TGTGCCAGCAGTCGGACCATCGGCGAGACCCAGTACTTC
TRBJ1-6	-	-	TRBV5-1	CASSGDPSVTLHF	TGCGCCAGCAGCGGTGATCCCAGCGTCACCCTCCACTTT
TRBJ1-5	-	-	TRBV10-2	CASSEAQGRRQPQHF	TGCGCCAGCAGTGAAGCCCAGGGGCGTCGTCAGCCCCAGCATTTT
TRBJ1-2	-	TRBD1	TRBV7-9	CASSFRDSHGYTF	TGTGCCAGCAGCTTCCGGGACAGTCATGGCTACACCTTC
TRBJ2-1	-	TRBD2	TRBV3-1/TRBV3-2	CASSQPGTSYEQFF	TGTGCCAGCAGCCAACCCGGGACTAGCTATGAGCAGTTCTTC
TRBJ2-7	-	TRBD1	TRBV5-4	CASSPGQGGYEQYF	TGTGCCAGCAGCCCGGGACAGGGGGGCTACGAGCAGTACTTC
TRBJ1-1	-	-	TRBV7-9	CASSWTERQAFF	TGTGCCAGCAGCTGGACGGAGCGTCAAGCTTTCTTT
TRBJ1-3	-	-	TRBV4-1	CASSQGWGSSGNTIYF	TGCGCCAGCAGCCAAGGGTGGGGAAGCTCTGGAAACACCATATATTTT
TRBJ2-1	-	-	TRBV2	CASSDLGAGYNEQFF	TGTGCCAGCAGTGATTTGGGGGCGGGGTACAATGAGCAGTTCTTC
TRBJ2-7	-	TRBD2	TRBV27	CASGENIGTSVKEQYF	TGTGCCAGCGGCGAAAACATAGGGACTAGCGTAAAAGAGCAGTACTTC
TRBJ2-7	-	-	TRBV21-1	CASSSRDLF	TGTGCCAGCAGCTCCCGGGACCTGTTC
TRBJ2-5	-	TRBD1	TRBV3-1/TRBV3-2	CASSPYRQGRGETQYF	TGTGCCAGCAGTCCCTACAGACAGGGGAGAGGCGAGACCCAGTACTTC
TRBJ1-4	-	-	TRBV5-5	CASSGKTRSTNEKLFF	TGTGCCAGCAGTGGAAAGACGAGGTCAACTAATGAAAAACTGTTTTTT
TRBJ2-1	-	TRBD1	TRBV27	CASRATGGINNEQFF	TGTGCCAGCAGAGCAACAGGGGGCATCAACAATGAGCAGTTCTTC
TRBJ1-1	-	TRBD1	TRBV7-2	CASSRQGNTEAFF	TGTGCCAGCAGCCGACAGGGGAACACTGAAGCTTTCTTT
TRBJ2-7	-	TRBD2	TRBV18	CASSRGLAGGTYEQYF	TGTGCCAGCTCCCGCGGACTAGCGGGAGGGACTTACGAGCAGTACTTC
TRBJ2-3	-	TRBD2	TRBV10-3	CAISVGTSVRTDTQYF	TGTGCCATCAGTGTGGGGACTAGCGTGCGCACAGATACGCAGTATTTT
TRBJ1-3	-	TRBD1	TRBV2	CASSTGQEGGYTIYF	TGTGCCAGCAGCACCGGACAGGAGGGCGGCTACACCATATATTTT
TRBJ1-2	-	-	TRBV27	CASSLRTDGKYGYTF	TGTGCCAGCAGTCTTCGGACCGACGGGAAGTATGGCTACACCTTC
TRBJ1-5	once	-	TRBV6-5	CASSYSGPSQPQHF	TGTGCCAGCAGTTACTCTGGCCCCTCTCAGCCCCAGCATTTT
TRBJ2-2	-	TRBD2	TRBV29-1	CSVDFGRARPGELFF	TGCAGCGTTGACTTCGGGAGGGCCCGTCCCGGGGAGCTGTTTTTT
TRBJ1-1	-	-	TRBV18	CASSPGAGTEAFF	TGTGCCAGCTCACCAGGGGCAGGCACTGAAGCTTTCTTT
TRBJ2-2	once	TRBD2	TRBV4-1	CASSQAAGGPATGELFF	TGCGCCAGCAGCCAAGCTGCGGGAGGGCCGGCCACCGGGGAGCTGTTTTTT
TRBJ2-1	-	-	TRBV28	CASGKYSYNEQFF	TGTGCCAGCGGAAAGTACTCCTACAATGAGCAGTTCTTC
TRBJ2-4	-	-	TRBV19	CASSTPGRLTKNIQYF	TGTGCCAGTAGTACTCCGGGCCGTTTAACCAAAAACATTCAGTACTTC
TRBJ2-7	-	-	TRBV4-1	CASSPMGSSYEQYF	TGCGCCAGCAGCCCGATGGGAAGCTCCTACGAGCAGTACTTC
TRBJ1-5	-	TRBD1	TRBV11-2	CASSLGTGPRYSNQPQHF	TGTGCCAGCAGCTTAGGGACAGGTCCGAGATATAGCAATCAGCCCCAGCATTTT